The next 8 T cell receptor beta chains were all read from a single sample in a study of shared clonotypes between healthy human individuals. It was CD45RO-negative cells, positively selected for CCR7, that made up naive CD8 cells, with terminally differentiated effector memory CD45RA+ cells excluded. The repertoire was sequenced with immunoSEQ multiplex PCR; TCRdb's copy has only in-frame clones and lacks some. The data show roughly 2.1 million clones, about 93% seen once. The material sequenced was naive CD8+ T cells from PBMCs. All receptors come from a young man in good health. Some clones in this sample may be carry-over from other donors' samples.

The chain combines TRBV5-1 with TRBJ2-7, with 7 bases that match TRBD2. Losses at the gene ends were 1 base for V and 2 bases for J; bases not matched to a gene: 12. Germline values: CDR1 SGHRS, CDR2 YFSETQ. The CDR3 has 17 amino acids. CDR3 nucleotides: TGCGCCAGCAGCTTGTCGGTGGGAGCGGCGGGAGCCTACGAGCAGTACTTC. Encoded protein: CASSLSVGAAGAYEQYF.

The CDR3 reads CASSITRSMNTGELFF. CDR3 DNA sequence: TGTGCCAGTAGTATAACCCGGAGCATGAACACCGGGGAGCTGTTTTTT. The chain uses TRBV19 and TRBJ2-2; D is ambiguous. Deletions cut 2 bases from V and 1 base from J, with 11 bases between. There are 16 residues in the CDR3. The germline V gene has CDR1 LNHDA and CDR2 SQIVND (reference sequence).

This rearrangement joins TRBV7-9 to TRBJ1-2; TRBD1 is a possible D gene (5 bases). CDR1 is SEHNR, CDR2 FQNEAQ, per germline (reference sequence). There are 16 residues in the CDR3. Deletions cut 4 bases from V and 5 bases from J, with 20 bases between. The CDR3 here is CASSSAPRDGKYGYTF. The CDR3 DNA sequence: TGTGCCAGCAGCTCCGCACCCCGGGACGGCAAATATGGCTACACCTTC.

This rearrangement joins TRBV4-3 to TRBJ2-7; tentatively, D is TRBD1 or TRBD2 (5 bases each). CDR1 LGHNA and CDR2 YSLEER come from the germline V gene. The CDR3 sequence is 14 residues long. Between the trimmed V and J ends, which lost 3 bases and 0 bases, there was a span of 9 bases. CDR3 protein: CASSQGVLSYEQYF. Here the CDR3 DNA reads TGCGCCAGCAGCCAGGGGGTTCTCTCCTACGAGCAGTACTTC.

V usage is TRBV30 and J usage is TRBJ1-3, with 9 bases fitting TRBD1. Per germline, CDR1 GTSNPN and CDR2 SVGIG (reference sequence). Germline trimming cut 8 bases from V and 0 bases from J; bases unmatched to any gene: 14. The CDR3 extends over 17 amino acids. The CDR3 DNA follows: TGTGCCGTCCGGGACAGGGACCAACCGAGCTCTGGAAACACCATATATTTT. As protein: CAVRDRDQPSSGNTIYF.

V usage is TRBV13 and J usage is TRBJ2-1, with D tentatively TRBD2 (5 bases). From germline, CDR1 is PRHDT and CDR2 FYEKMQ (reference sequence). Trimming cost V 4 bases and J 8 bases, with 12 bases left between them. There are 13 residues in the CDR3. In DNA, the CDR3 is TGTGCCAGCAGCTCGGCCGCGAGGGATGAGCAGTTCTTC. Its translation: CASSSAARDEQFF.

The chain has TRBV19 and TRBJ1-5; D not resolved. V lost 3 bases to trimming and J lost 4 bases, with 13 bases between them. The CDR3 is 15 residues long. Germline CDR1 reads LNHDA; CDR2 reads SQIVND (reference sequence). The CDR3 sequence: CASSIKGLYNQPQHF. The CDR3 region has the DNA TGTGCCAGTAGTATTAAGGGTCTATATAATCAGCCCCAGCATTTT.

This clone turned up a few times. The same CDR3 is also encoded by other DNA sequences in this sample. The chain has TRBV28 and TRBJ1-1, with D unresolved. The V end lost 5 bases, the J end lost 7 bases, and 8 bases lay between the germline ends. The CDR3 spans 11 residues. CDR1 MDHEN and CDR2 SYDVKM come from the germline V gene. CDR3 sequence: CASSTTVEAFF. DNA of the CDR3: TGTGCCAGCAGTACGACGGTTGAAGCTTTCTTT.